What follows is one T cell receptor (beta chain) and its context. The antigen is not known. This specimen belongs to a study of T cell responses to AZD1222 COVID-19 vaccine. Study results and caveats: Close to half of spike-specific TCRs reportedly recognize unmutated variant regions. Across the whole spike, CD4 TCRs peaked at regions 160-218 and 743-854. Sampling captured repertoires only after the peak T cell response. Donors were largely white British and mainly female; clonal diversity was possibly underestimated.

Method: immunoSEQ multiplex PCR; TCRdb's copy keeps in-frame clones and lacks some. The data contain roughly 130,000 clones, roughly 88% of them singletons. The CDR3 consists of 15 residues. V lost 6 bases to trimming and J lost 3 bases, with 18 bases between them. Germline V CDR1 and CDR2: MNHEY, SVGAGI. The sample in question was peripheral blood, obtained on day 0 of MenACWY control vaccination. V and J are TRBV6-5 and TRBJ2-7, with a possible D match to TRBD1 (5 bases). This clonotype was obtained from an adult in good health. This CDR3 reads CASRLGGADHYEQYF. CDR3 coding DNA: TGTGCCAGCAGATTGGGTGGGGCGGATCACTACGAGCAGTACTTC.